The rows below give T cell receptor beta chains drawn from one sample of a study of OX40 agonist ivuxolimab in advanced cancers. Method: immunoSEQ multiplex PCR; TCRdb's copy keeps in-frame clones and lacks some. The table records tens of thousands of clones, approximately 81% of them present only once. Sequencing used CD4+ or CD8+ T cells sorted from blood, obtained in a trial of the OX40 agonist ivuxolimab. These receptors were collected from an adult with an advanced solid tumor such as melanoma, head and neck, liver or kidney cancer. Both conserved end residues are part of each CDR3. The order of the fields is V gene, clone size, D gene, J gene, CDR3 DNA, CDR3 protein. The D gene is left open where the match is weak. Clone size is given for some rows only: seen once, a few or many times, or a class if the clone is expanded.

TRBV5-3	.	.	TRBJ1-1	TGTGCCAGAAGCTTGGACTATAAACCGGGGGAGGGGACTGAAGCTTTCTTT	CARSLDYKPGEGTEAFF
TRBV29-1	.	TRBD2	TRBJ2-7	TGCAGCGTTGTGCCCACTAGCGGAAGCTCCTACGAGCAGTACTTC	CSVVPTSGSSYEQYF
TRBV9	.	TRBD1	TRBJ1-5	TGTGCCAGCAGCGGGGGACAGGGGACTTCCAATCAGCCCCAGCATTTT	CASSGGQGTSNQPQHF
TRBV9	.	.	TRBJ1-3	TGTGCCAGCAGCGTTCTGGGCTCTGGAAACACCATATATTTT	CASSVLGSGNTIYF
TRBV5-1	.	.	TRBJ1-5	TGCGCCAGCAGCTGGGGCGATAGCAATCAGCCCCAGCATTTT	CASSWGDSNQPQHF
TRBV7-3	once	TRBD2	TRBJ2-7	TGTGCCAGCAGCTTAGCGCCTAGCGGCTCCTACGAGCAGTACTTC	CASSLAPSGSYEQYF
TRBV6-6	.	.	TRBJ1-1	TGTGCCAGCAGTTACCCGGGAGAGAACACTGAAGCTTTCTTT	CASSYPGENTEAFF
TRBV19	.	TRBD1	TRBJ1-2	TGTGCCAGTAGTATCGGGACAGCCTATGGCTACACCTTC	CASSIGTAYGYTF
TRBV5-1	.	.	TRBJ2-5	TGCGCCAGCAGCCCGCAGTCGGGGACGGAGACCCAGTACTTC	CASSPQSGTETQYF
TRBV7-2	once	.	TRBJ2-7	TGTGCCAGCAGGTCGGGACGGGGAGACTACGAGCAGTACTTC	CASRSGRGDYEQYF
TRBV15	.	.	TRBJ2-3	TGTGCCACCAGCAGAGAAACTAGCCCTGGGGATACGCAGTATTTT	CATSRETSPGDTQYF
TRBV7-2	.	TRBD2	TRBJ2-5	TGTGCCAGCAGCTCCGTACTAGCGGGGGGCTCAGAGACCCAGTACTTC	CASSSVLAGGSETQYF
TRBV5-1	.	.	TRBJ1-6	TGCGCCAGCAGCTTCTACTCAGGGAATCGGGATTCACCCCTCCACTTT	CASSFYSGNRDSPLHF
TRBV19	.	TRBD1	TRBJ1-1	TGTGCCAGTAGTATCGGGACAGGGACTGAAGCTTTCTTT	CASSIGTGTEAFF
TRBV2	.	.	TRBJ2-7	TGTGCCAGCAGATTCATGGGAGGCTACGAGCAGTACTTC	CASRFMGGYEQYF
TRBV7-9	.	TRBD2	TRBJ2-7	TGTGCCAGCAGCTCCTCAGGAGCGGGAGCTGAGCAGTACTTC	CASSSSGAGAEQYF
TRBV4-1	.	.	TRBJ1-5	TGCGCCAGCAGCCAAGAGGCCGACTATAGCAATCAGCCCCAGCATTTT	CASSQEADYSNQPQHF
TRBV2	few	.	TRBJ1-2	TGTGCCATCCCACAGTCGTCCTATGGCTACACCTTC	CAIPQSSYGYTF
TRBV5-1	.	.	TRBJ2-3	TGCGCCAGCAGCTGGACAGCCGTGAGAGATACGCAGTATTTT	CASSWTAVRDTQYF
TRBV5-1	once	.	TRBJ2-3	TGCGCCAGCAGCTTGGATGGTTCTAGCACAGATACGCAGTATTTT	CASSLDGSSTDTQYF
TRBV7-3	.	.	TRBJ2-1	TGTGCCAGCAGCTTATCGCAGGGTACCAATGAGCAGTTCTTC	CASSLSQGTNEQFF
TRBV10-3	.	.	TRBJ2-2	TGTGCCATCAGTGAGTTGGCCACCGGGGAGCTGTTTTTT	CAISELATGELFF
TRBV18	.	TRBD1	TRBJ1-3	TGTGCCAGCTCACCAGGACAGGCGAACTCTGGAAACACCATATATTTT	CASSPGQANSGNTIYF
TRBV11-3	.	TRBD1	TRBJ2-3	TGTGCCAGCAGCCCAGGGACAGGGAGGGCGGCAGATACGCAGTATTTT	CASSPGTGRAADTQYF
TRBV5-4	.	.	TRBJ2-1	TGTGCCAGCCCAGCGACGGGGCATTCGGGAGATGAGCAGTTCTTC	CASPATGHSGDEQFF
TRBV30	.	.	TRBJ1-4	TGTGCCTGTAAAGGTCTTAATGAAAAACTGTTTTTT	CACKGLNEKLFF
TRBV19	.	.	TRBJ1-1	TGTGCCAGTAGAGGACAGACGAACACTGAAGCTTTCTTT	CASRGQTNTEAFF
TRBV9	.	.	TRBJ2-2	TGTGCCAGCAGCGCCCGTTTCTCAGGGCACACCGGGGAGCTGTTTTTT	CASSARFSGHTGELFF
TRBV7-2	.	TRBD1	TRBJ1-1	TGTGCCAGCAGCCCGGGACAGGGGAACACTGAAGCTTTCTTT	CASSPGQGNTEAFF
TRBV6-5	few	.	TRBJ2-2	TGTGCCAGCAGTTACGGGATTCACACCGGGGAGCTGTTTTTT	CASSYGIHTGELFF
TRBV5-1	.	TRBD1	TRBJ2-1	TGCGCCAGCAGCTTGTTTGGGGACAGGCTTGATGAGCAGTTCTTC	CASSLFGDRLDEQFF
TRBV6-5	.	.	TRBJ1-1	TGTGCCAGCAGTTACCGCGTAAGAGGCGAGACTGAAGCTTTCTTT	CASSYRVRGETEAFF
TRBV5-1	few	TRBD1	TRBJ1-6	TGCGCCAGCAGCTTCCAGGACAGGGGAGCCTCACCCCTCCACTTT	CASSFQDRGASPLHF
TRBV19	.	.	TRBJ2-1	TGTGCCAGTAGTATTGGACAGACTTCCTACAATGAGCAGTTCTTC	CASSIGQTSYNEQFF
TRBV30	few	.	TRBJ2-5	TGTGCCTGGAGTGTGGGGGTACGAGAGACCCAGTACTTC	CAWSVGVRETQYF
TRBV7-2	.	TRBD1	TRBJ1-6	TGTGCCAGCAGCGACTGGACAGGGAGGAATTCACCCCTCCACTTT	CASSDWTGRNSPLHF
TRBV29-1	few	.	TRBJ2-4	TGCAGCGTTGAAGGTCCGGGCCAAAACATTCAGTACTTC	CSVEGPGQNIQYF
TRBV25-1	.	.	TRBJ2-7	TGTGCCAGCAGTCCCGGGGGTAACGACGAGCAGTACTTC	CASSPGGNDEQYF
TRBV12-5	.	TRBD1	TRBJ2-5	TGTGCTAGTGGAACAGGGGGTCCAGAGACCCAGTACTTC	CASGTGGPETQYF
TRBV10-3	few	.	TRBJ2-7	TGTGCCATCAGTGAGGGGGACTACGAGCAGTACTTC	CAISEGDYEQYF
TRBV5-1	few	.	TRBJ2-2	TGCGCCAGCAGCTTGGGTCACACCGGGGAGCTGTTTTTT	CASSLGHTGELFF
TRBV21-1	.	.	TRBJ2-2	TGTGCCAGCAGCAAAGCGCCTCGGAACACCGGGGAGCTGTTTTTT	CASSKAPRNTGELFF
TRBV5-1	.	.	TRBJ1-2	TGCGCCAGCAGTCCGGACAGTCTTAACTATGGCTACACCTTC	CASSPDSLNYGYTF
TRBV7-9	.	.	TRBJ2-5	TGTGCCGGATTAACTGGGGTTACTCAAGAGACCCAGTACTTC	CAGLTGVTQETQYF
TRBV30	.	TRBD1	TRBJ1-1	TGTGCCTGTAATAGGGACAGGGGCGCAGGGACTGAAGCTTTCTTT	CACNRDRGAGTEAFF
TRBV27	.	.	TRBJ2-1	TGTGCCAGCAGTTTTCGGGGGAGCCTGGGCTATGAGCAGTTCTTC	CASSFRGSLGYEQFF